The rows below give T cell receptor beta chains drawn from one sample of a study of cytomegalovirus exposure and HLA in healthy donors. Assay used: immunoSEQ multiplex PCR; TCRdb lists only in-frame clones, some missing. The sample consists of some 130,000 clones, roughly three quarters of them appearing once. The sample comprised PBMCs. Every receptor here comes from a man between 40 and 49 years old in good health and CMV-seronegative. CDR3s include the opening cysteine and the closing phenylalanine or tryptophan. A D gene is named only where the DNA matches it firmly. The size entry is marked missing in some rows and otherwise reads once, few, many or a size class.

V: TRBV7-3; D: NA; J: TRBJ2-3; size: many; DNA: TGTGCCAGCAGCTCAATGGTAGCAGATACGCAGTATTTT; CDR3: CASSSMVADTQYF
V: TRBV29-1; D: TRBD1; J: TRBJ2-2; size: NA; DNA: TGCAGCGGCCAAACCACAGGGGTAGACGGGGAGCTGTTTTTT; CDR3: CSGQTTGVDGELFF
V: TRBV9; D: TRBD2; J: TRBJ2-1; size: NA; DNA: TGTGCCAGCAGCGCCCTAGCGGGAGCCTACAATGAGCAGTTCTTC; CDR3: CASSALAGAYNEQFF
V: TRBV4-3; D: TRBD1; J: TRBJ1-3; size: NA; DNA: TGCGCCAGCAGCCATGAGACAGGGGGCAAAGCCGGAAACACCATATATTTT; CDR3: CASSHETGGKAGNTIYF
V: TRBV2; D: NA; J: TRBJ2-7; size: NA; DNA: TGTGCCAGCGGCGGGAAGTTGGGCAACGAGCAGTACTTC; CDR3: CASGGKLGNEQYF
V: TRBV7-2; D: TRBD2; J: TRBJ2-1; size: NA; DNA: TGTGCCAGCAGCGGCAGACTAGCGGGAGGGCACAATGAGCAGTTCTTC; CDR3: CASSGRLAGGHNEQFF
V: TRBV28; D: NA; J: TRBJ1-1; size: once; DNA: TGTGCCAGCAGTTTAGGACGCACGGGCAGGGGCGGCATGAACACTGAAGCTTTCTTT; CDR3: CASSLGRTGRGGMNTEAFF
V: TRBV5-1; D: NA; J: TRBJ2-7; size: NA; DNA: TGCGCCAGCAGCTTGGCCGGGGAGCAGTACTTC; CDR3: CASSLAGEQYF
V: TRBV7-9; D: NA; J: TRBJ2-4; size: NA; DNA: TGTGCCAGCACCTCCCCGGAGGGGAGTATAGCCAAAAACATTCAGTACTTC; CDR3: CASTSPEGSIAKNIQYF
V: TRBV9; D: TRBD2; J: TRBJ2-7; size: NA; DNA: TGTGCCAGCAGCGAAGGGACTAGCATAAGCTCCTACGAGCAGTACTTC; CDR3: CASSEGTSISSYEQYF
V: TRBV29-1; D: NA; J: TRBJ2-1; size: NA; DNA: TGCAGCGTCGCAAACACCTTACCCAATGAGCAGTTCTTC; CDR3: CSVANTLPNEQFF
V: TRBV5-1; D: TRBD2; J: TRBJ2-2; size: once; DNA: TGCGCCAGCAGCTTGGGGACTAGCGGCACCGGGGAGCTGTTTTTT; CDR3: CASSLGTSGTGELFF
V: TRBV4-3; D: NA; J: TRBJ1-2; size: NA; DNA: TGCGCCAGCAGCCAAGGACAGGCCACTAACTATGGCTACACCTTC; CDR3: CASSQGQATNYGYTF
V: TRBV5-4; D: TRBD1; J: TRBJ2-7; size: NA; DNA: TGTGCCAGCAGCCTGACAGGGTCCGACGAGCAGTACTTC; CDR3: CASSLTGSDEQYF
V: TRBV7-8; D: NA; J: TRBJ1-4; size: NA; DNA: TGTGCCAGCAGCTTAAGGGAGGGGTCGGGAAAACTGTTTTTT; CDR3: CASSLREGSGKLFF
V: TRBV18; D: TRBD1; J: TRBJ1-1; size: NA; DNA: TGTGCCAGCTCACCCCGACAGGGGAACACTGAAGCTTTCTTT; CDR3: CASSPRQGNTEAFF
V: TRBV5-6; D: NA; J: TRBJ2-5; size: NA; DNA: TGTGCCAGCATCATAGCCGGTGGGGGGCAAGAGACCCAGTACTTC; CDR3: CASIIAGGGQETQYF
V: TRBV7-2; D: NA; J: TRBJ2-4; size: NA; DNA: TGTGCCAGCAGCTTAGACGCGGACACAGGTTTTGTCAAAAACATTCAGTACTTC; CDR3: CASSLDADTGFVKNIQYF
V: TRBV11-1; D: TRBD1; J: TRBJ2-2; size: few; DNA: TGTGCCAGCAGCTTAGCGCTCTACAGGGGGGGGGAGCTGTTTTTT; CDR3: CASSLALYRGGELFF
V: TRBV5-1; D: NA; J: TRBJ2-3; size: NA; DNA: TGCGCCAGCACGGAACCGGGGGCAGATACGCAGTATTTT; CDR3: CASTEPGADTQYF
V: TRBV9; D: TRBD1; J: TRBJ1-2; size: NA; DNA: TGTGCCAGCAGCGTATGGACAGGGGGCGATGGCTACACCTTC; CDR3: CASSVWTGGDGYTF
V: TRBV6-5; D: TRBD2; J: TRBJ2-5; size: few; DNA: TGTGCCAGCAGTTACTCGGGACTAGCGGAAGAGACCCAGTACTTC; CDR3: CASSYSGLAEETQYF
V: TRBV2; D: NA; J: TRBJ2-5; size: NA; DNA: TGTGCCAGCAGTGAATGGCAAACCAGAGAGACCCAGTACTTC; CDR3: CASSEWQTRETQYF
V: TRBV7-6; D: TRBD1; J: TRBJ1-5; size: NA; DNA: TGTGCCAGCAGCTTGGGGACAGGAAATCAGCCCCAGCATTTT; CDR3: CASSLGTGNQPQHF
V: TRBV7-7; D: TRBD2; J: TRBJ2-5; size: NA; DNA: TGTGCCAGCAGCCCGACGGGACTACGGGAGACCCAGTACTTC; CDR3: CASSPTGLRETQYF
V: TRBV4-3; D: TRBD2; J: TRBJ2-1; size: NA; DNA: TGCGCCAGCAGCCAAGACCGACTAGCGGGAGGTTACGATGAGCAGTTCTTC; CDR3: CASSQDRLAGGYDEQFF
V: TRBV7-6; D: TRBD2; J: TRBJ2-7; size: NA; DNA: TGTGCCAGCAGCCCACGACTAGCGGGGTCCTACGAGCAGTACTTC; CDR3: CASSPRLAGSYEQYF
V: TRBV10-3; D: NA; J: TRBJ1-3; size: NA; DNA: TGTGCCATCAAAGACAGCTCTGGAAACACCATATATTTT; CDR3: CAIKDSSGNTIYF
V: TRBV16; D: NA; J: TRBJ1-2; size: NA; DNA: TGTGCCAGCAGCCAATCCTGGGGCAGTAACTATGGCTACACCTTC; CDR3: CASSQSWGSNYGYTF
V: TRBV19; D: NA; J: TRBJ1-5; size: few; DNA: TGTGCCAGTAGTACGCGGGATCTCAATCAGCCCCAGCATTTT; CDR3: CASSTRDLNQPQHF
V: TRBV5-6; D: NA; J: TRBJ2-6; size: NA; DNA: TGTGCCAGCAGCCCCGGCGGGGTACCTGGGGCCAACGTCCTGACTTTC; CDR3: CASSPGGVPGANVLTF
V: TRBV27; D: NA; J: TRBJ2-2; size: NA; DNA: TGTGCCAGCAGTTTTGGAGGAACCGGGGAGCTGTTTTTT; CDR3: CASSFGGTGELFF
V: TRBV5-1; D: TRBD1; J: TRBJ1-2; size: NA; DNA: TGCGCCAGCAGCTTGGATGGGACAGGATTTAACTATGGCTACACCTTC; CDR3: CASSLDGTGFNYGYTF
V: TRBV6-1; D: TRBD2; J: TRBJ2-3; size: NA; DNA: TGTGCCAGCAGTGAAACACTAGCGGGAACATACACAGATACGCAGTATTTT; CDR3: CASSETLAGTYTDTQYF
V: TRBV6-5; D: TRBD1; J: TRBJ1-2; size: NA; DNA: TGTGCCAGCAGGGGACAGGGGAGCGGCTATGGCTACACCTTC; CDR3: CASRGQGSGYGYTF
V: TRBV28; D: TRBD1; J: TRBJ1-1; size: NA; DNA: TGTGCCAGCAAGATAACAGGGGGGGCTGAAGCTTTCTTT; CDR3: CASKITGGAEAFF
V: TRBV5-6; D: NA; J: TRBJ2-5; size: few; DNA: TGTGCCAGCAGCTTGGTCGCAGGGGTAGAGACCCAGTACTTC; CDR3: CASSLVAGVETQYF
V: TRBV7-2; D: NA; J: TRBJ2-7; size: NA; DNA: TGTGCCAGCAGCTTAGTCCGAGGGCGGGCCTACTTC; CDR3: CASSLVRGRAYF
V: TRBV6-6; D: NA; J: TRBJ2-1; size: NA; DNA: TGTGCCAGCAGTACCCCGACTAGTTTCAATGAGCAGTTCTTC; CDR3: CASSTPTSFNEQFF
V: TRBV9; D: TRBD2; J: TRBJ2-7; size: NA; DNA: TGTGCCAGCGGACGGACTAGCATCCACGAGCAGTACTTC; CDR3: CASGRTSIHEQYF
V: TRBV29-1; D: TRBD1; J: TRBJ1-1; size: once; DNA: TGCAGCGTAGAAGGGGGCTTGCGGGGGACTGAAGCTTTCTTT; CDR3: CSVEGGLRGTEAFF
V: TRBV30; D: NA; J: TRBJ2-5; size: few; DNA: TGTGCCTGGACCCACAGTGATGGGGGCTGGGAGACCCAGTACTTC; CDR3: CAWTHSDGGWETQYF
V: TRBV14; D: TRBD1; J: TRBJ1-2; size: few; DNA: TGTGCCAGCAGCCCCGACAGGGCGTATGGCTACACCTTC; CDR3: CASSPDRAYGYTF
V: TRBV27; D: NA; J: TRBJ1-2; size: NA; DNA: TGTGCCAGCAGTCCACAGGCTTACTATGGCTACACCTTC; CDR3: CASSPQAYYGYTF
V: TRBV7-9; D: NA; J: TRBJ2-5; size: NA; DNA: TGTGCCAGCAGGCACCGGGACCAAGAGACCCAGTACTTC; CDR3: CASRHRDQETQYF
V: TRBV6-5; D: NA; J: TRBJ1-1; size: few; DNA: TGTGCCAGCACAGCAAGGGGACTCAACACTGAAGCTTTCTTT; CDR3: CASTARGLNTEAFF
V: TRBV5-6; D: TRBD2; J: TRBJ2-1; size: NA; DNA: TGTGCCAGCAGGCCCGGACTAGCGGGGGGGCCATTCAATGAGCAGTTCTTC; CDR3: CASRPGLAGGPFNEQFF
V: TRBV28; D: TRBD1; J: TRBJ1-2; size: NA; DNA: TGTGCCAGCAGTCTCGGGACAGGGGGCTATGGCTACACCTTC; CDR3: CASSLGTGGYGYTF
V: TRBV7-9; D: NA; J: TRBJ2-3; size: once; DNA: TGTGCCAGCAGCTTAGATGGGGGGGCTGATACGCAGTATTTT; CDR3: CASSLDGGADTQYF
V: TRBV4-1; D: TRBD2; J: TRBJ2-7; size: NA; DNA: TGCGCCAGCAGCCAAGTTACTAGCGGGAACTACGAGCAGTACTTC; CDR3: CASSQVTSGNYEQYF
V: TRBV2; D: TRBD2; J: TRBJ2-1; size: NA; DNA: TGTGCCAGCGGACGGGAGGGCCCCTACAATGAGCAGTTCTTC; CDR3: CASGREGPYNEQFF
V: TRBV27; D: NA; J: TRBJ2-3; size: NA; DNA: TGTGCCAGCAGTTTATCGGCCGTGGCAGGGAGGACGCAGTATTTT; CDR3: CASSLSAVAGRTQYF
V: TRBV30; D: TRBD1; J: TRBJ1-1; size: NA; DNA: TGTGCCTGGAGTGTACCGGGACAGCTATGGCAAGCTTTCTTT; CDR3: CAWSVPGQLWQAFF
V: TRBV30; D: NA; J: TRBJ1-5; size: NA; DNA: TGTGCCTGGAGTGTACGTGGGGGGGGAAATCAGCCCCAGCATTTT; CDR3: CAWSVRGGGNQPQHF
V: TRBV5-8; D: NA; J: TRBJ2-1; size: many; DNA: TGTGCCAGCAGCTTGGGTCCTACCTACAATGAGCAGTTCTTC; CDR3: CASSLGPTYNEQFF
V: TRBV5-4; D: NA; J: TRBJ1-1; size: NA; DNA: TGTGCCAGCAGCTTGGACGGGTACACTGAAGCTTTCTTT; CDR3: CASSLDGYTEAFF
V: TRBV7-8; D: TRBD1; J: TRBJ2-5; size: medium-sized; DNA: TGTGCCAGCTCTACAGGGGAAGAGACCCAGTACTTC; CDR3: CASSTGEETQYF
V: TRBV29-1; D: TRBD2; J: TRBJ2-7; size: NA; DNA: TGCAGCGTTGAGGGACTAGCGAGGAGCTCCTACGAGCAGTACTTC; CDR3: CSVEGLARSSYEQYF
V: TRBV5-1; D: NA; J: TRBJ1-3; size: NA; DNA: TGCGCCAGCAGCTTGGGGCAGACTGGAAACACCATATATTTT; CDR3: CASSLGQTGNTIYF
V: TRBV9; D: TRBD2; J: TRBJ2-1; size: NA; DNA: TGTGCCAGCAGCGTAGGACTAGCGGCCAATGAGCAGTTCTTC; CDR3: CASSVGLAANEQFF